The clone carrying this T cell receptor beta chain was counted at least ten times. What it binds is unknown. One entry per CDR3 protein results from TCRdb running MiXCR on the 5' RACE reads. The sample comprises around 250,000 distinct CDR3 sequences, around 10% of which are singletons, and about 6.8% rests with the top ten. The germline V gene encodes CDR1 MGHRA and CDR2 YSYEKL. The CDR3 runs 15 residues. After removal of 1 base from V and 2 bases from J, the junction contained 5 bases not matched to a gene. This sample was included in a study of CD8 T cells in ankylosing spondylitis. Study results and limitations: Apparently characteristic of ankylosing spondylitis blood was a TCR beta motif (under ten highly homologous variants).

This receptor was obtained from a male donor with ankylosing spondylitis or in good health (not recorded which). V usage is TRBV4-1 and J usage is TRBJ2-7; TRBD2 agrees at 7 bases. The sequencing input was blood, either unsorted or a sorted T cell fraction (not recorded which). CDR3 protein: CASSQGGTIPYEQYF. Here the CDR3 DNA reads TGCGCCAGCAGCCAAGGCGGGACTATTCCCTACGAGCAGTACTTC.